This TCR beta chain was captured in a study of blood T cell repertoires in COVID-19. The age range of participants was roughly 18 to 90 years, with residence in about two dozen US areas. Membership in each cohort depended on participant-reported clinical history. The protocol was immunoSEQ multiplex PCR, while the TCRdb copy is restricted to in-frame clones and leaves out a portion. The data show some 220,000 clones, around 85% seen once. What was sequenced was PBMCs or T cells enriched from blood (not recorded which). The receptor's source is a woman aged 40 to 55 with acute COVID-19.

CDR3 loop: CASSYSNRGQYEQYF. The CDR3 region has the DNA TGTGCCAGCAGTTACTCGAACAGGGGGCAATACGAGCAGTACTTC. The V and J genes are TRBV6-2 or TRBV6-3 and TRBJ2-7, with 9 bases identical to TRBD1. Germline CDR1 and CDR2: MNHEY and SVGEGT. After removal of 0 bases from V and 4 bases from J, the junction contained 4 bases not matched to a gene. The CDR3 is 15 residues long.